What follows are 22 T cell receptor beta chains derived from one specimen sequenced in a study of T cells expressing NK-cell markers. TCRdb reanalyzed the 5' RACE reads, giving one entry per CDR3 protein sequence and no DNA. The listing records a few hundred thousand distinct CDR3 sequences. Sequencing was performed on blood T cells: a sorted CD56 or NKG2C T cell subset, CD4+ or CD8+ T cells, or bulk PBMC T cells (not recorded which). Receptors originate from a woman between 45 and 65 years old in good health.

This rearrangement joins TRBV29-1 to TRBJ1-4; TCRdb's D call of TRBD1 is untestable without DNA. The CDR3 is 12 amino acids. The germline V gene encodes CDR1 SQVTM and CDR2 ANQGSEA. The CDR3 loop reads CSVRDRTEKLFF.

The V gene is TRBV5-4, the J gene TRBJ2-2; lacking DNA, the TRBD1 call made by TCRdb goes unchecked. The CDR3 sequence is 15 residues long. Germline lookup yields CDR1 SGHNT and CDR2 YYREEE (reference sequence). The CDR3 loop reads CASSAPTGSTGELFF.

The rearrangement joins TRBV7-9 to TRBJ2-7. The CDR3 length is 13 residues. CDR1 and CDR2 from the germline V gene are SEHNR and FQNEAQ (reference sequence). Here the CDR3 reads CASSSGKKDEQYF.

The chain links TRBV7-8 to TRBJ2-1; TCRdb proposes TRBD2, but this gene call is untestable without DNA. The germline CDR1 and CDR2 sequences are SGHVS and FQNEAQ. CDR3 size: 15 residues. The CDR3 spells CASSLLLAGGGEQFF.

J is TRBJ1-2 and V is TRBV12-3 or TRBV12-4; there is no DNA to check the TCRdb D call of TRBD1. The CDR3 runs to 12 residues. The CDR3 is CASTLGGGGYTF.

The J gene is TRBJ2-1, the V gene TRBV4-1; lacking DNA, the TRBD2 call made by TCRdb goes unchecked. The CDR3 consists of 20 residues. CDR1 and CDR2 from the germline V gene are MGHRA and YSYEKL. The CDR3 loop reads CASSQDLTSGRAGVGFEQFF.

V is TRBV5-6 and J is TRBJ2-3; no DNA is available, so the TRBD2 call from TCRdb remains unchecked. The CDR3 sequence is 17 residues long. In germline, CDR1 is SGHDT, CDR2 YYEEEE. This chain's CDR3 is CASSLGRALRSTDTQYF.

CDR3 loop: CATAGQRGDFYEQYF. The genes are TRBV10-3 and TRBJ2-7; the D call of TRBD1 rests on TCRdb alone, since no DNA is present to check it. This CDR3 spans 15 amino acids. The germline V gene encodes CDR1 ENHRY and CDR2 SYGVKD.

V usage is TRBV20-1 and J usage is TRBJ1-3; TCRdb's D gene call, TRBD1, goes unchecked for lack of DNA. The V gene's germline CDR1 is DFQATT and CDR2 SNEGSKA (reference sequence). The CDR3 consists of 14 residues. CDR3 amino acids: CSASRGFSGNTIYF.

This rearrangement joins TRBV19 to TRBJ2-4; TCRdb outputs TRBD2, but without DNA this stays unchecked. There are 15 residues in the CDR3. Germline V gene lookup returns CDR1 LNHDA and CDR2 SQIVND (reference sequence). CDR3 region: CASSKGLLAKNIQYF.

The chain is built from TRBV5-1 and TRBJ1-2; TCRdb's D call, TRBD1, is unchecked because there is no DNA. The germline V gene encodes CDR1 SGHRS and CDR2 YFSETQ. This CDR3 region has 14 residues. The CDR3 is CASSPGQGMAGYTF. Full variable domain (missing parts from reference TRBV5-1 and TRBJ1-2): KAGVTQTPRYLIKTRGQQVTLSCSPISGHRSVSWYQQTPGQGLQFLFEYFSETQRNKGNFPGRFSGRQFSNSRSEMNVSTLELGDSALYLCASSPGQGMAGYTFGSGTRLTVV.

The chain carries TRBV20-1 and TRBJ2-7; as DNA is missing, the TRBD1 call by TCRdb cannot be tested. This CDR3 contains 14 residues. Germline V gene lookup returns CDR1 DFQATT and CDR2 SNEGSKA (reference sequence). The CDR3 region is CSAERTGNSYEQYF.

The chain is built from TRBV7-8 and TRBJ2-3; TCRdb names TRBD1, which stays unverified in the absence of DNA. The CDR3 consists of 16 residues. Germline CDR1 and CDR2: SGHVS and FQNEAQ. This chain's CDR3 is CASSFRQGLVSDTQYF.

The chain is built from TRBV2 and TRBJ2-2. CDR3 length equals 15 residues. Germline loops: CDR1 SNHLY, CDR2 FYNNEI. CDR3 amino acids: CASSEALLFAGELFF.

CDR3 loop: CASSPRDLPNYGYTF. V usage is TRBV18 and J usage is TRBJ1-2. The CDR3 has 15 residues. Germline lookup yields CDR1 KGHSH and CDR2 LQKENI.

V usage is TRBV9 and J usage is TRBJ1-3; TCRdb gives TRBD1 as the D gene, but with no DNA this cannot be confirmed. Germline loops: CDR1 SGDLS, CDR2 YYNGEE. The CDR3 contains 13 residues. The CDR3 protein is CASSLRAGEAIYF.

The chain combines TRBV5-1 with TRBJ2-7; TCRdb calls TRBD1, which cannot be checked without DNA. Germline assignment: CDR1 SGHRS and CDR2 YFSETQ. This CDR3 has 12 residues. CDR3 in amino acids: CASGQGGAHWYF.

The chain combines TRBV29-1 with TRBJ2-1; no DNA is available, so the TRBD1 call from TCRdb remains unchecked. The germline CDR1 and CDR2 sequences are SQVTM and ANQGSEA. The CDR3 has 13 residues. The CDR3 spells CSVDTGARDEQFF.

The gene calls are TRBV7-6 and TRBJ1-1. Germline V CDR1 and CDR2: SGHVS, FNYEAQ. The CDR3 length is 16 residues. This CDR3 is CASSFLEVEGGTEAFF.

The chain has TRBV11-2 and TRBJ1-2; TCRdb proposes TRBD1, but this gene call is untestable without DNA. The CDR3 is made up of 15 amino acids. Germline values: CDR1 SGHAT, CDR2 FQNNGV. CDR3 region: CASSLGVQGESGYTF.

This chain's CDR3 is CASRVGLGNEQFF. The chain uses TRBV6-2 or TRBV6-3 and TRBJ2-1; the TRBD2 assignment by TCRdb is unverifiable without DNA. CDR3 length: 13 amino acids. Looked up from germline, CDR1 is MNHEY and CDR2 is SVGEGT.

The chain links TRBV5-1 to TRBJ2-2; TCRdb gives TRBD2 as the D gene, but with no DNA this cannot be confirmed. The CDR3 sequence is 15 residues long. Germline lookup yields CDR1 SGHRS and CDR2 YFSETQ. CDR3 sequence: CASSSSGKNTGELFF.